Given below is one T cell receptor beta chain in context. This entry belongs to a study of control samples from healthy donors and cancer patients. Between the trimmed V and J ends, which lost 2 bases and 2 bases, there was a span of 8 bases. This CDR3 has 14 amino acids. Germline loops: CDR1 KGHSH, CDR2 LQKENI. Libraries were prepared by immunoSEQ multiplex PCR; TCRdb keeps only in-frame clonotypes and omits some of them. The sample holds more than 95,000 clones, about 89% seen once. The sequence derives from a man in his fifties or sixties with lung cancer. Sequencing was done on a sample of PBMCs. This chain uses TRBV18 with TRBJ2-3; D gene ambiguous. The CDR3 DNA reads as TGTGCCAGCTCACCATTAAGGTCCACAGATACGCAGTATTTT. It specifies CASSPLRSTDTQYF. Full variable domain (outside the CDR3, taken from reference TRBV18 and TRBJ2-3): NAGVMQNPRHLVRRRGQEARLRCSPMKGHSHVYWYRQLPEEGLKFMVYLQKENIIDESGMPKERFSAEFPKEGPSILRIQQVVRGDSAAYFCASSPLRSTDTQYFGPGTRLTVL.